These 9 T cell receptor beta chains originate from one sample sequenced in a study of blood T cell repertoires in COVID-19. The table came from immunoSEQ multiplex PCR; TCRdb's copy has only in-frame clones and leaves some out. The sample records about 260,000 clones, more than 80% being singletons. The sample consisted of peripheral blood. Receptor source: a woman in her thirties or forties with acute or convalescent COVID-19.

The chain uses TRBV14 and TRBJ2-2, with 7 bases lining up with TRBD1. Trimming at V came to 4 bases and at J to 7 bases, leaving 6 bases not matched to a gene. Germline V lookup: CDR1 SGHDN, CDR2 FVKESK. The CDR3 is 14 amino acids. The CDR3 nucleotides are TGTGCCAGCAGCCTAGACAGGGAAATCGGGGAGCTGTTTTTT. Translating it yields CASSLDREIGELFF.

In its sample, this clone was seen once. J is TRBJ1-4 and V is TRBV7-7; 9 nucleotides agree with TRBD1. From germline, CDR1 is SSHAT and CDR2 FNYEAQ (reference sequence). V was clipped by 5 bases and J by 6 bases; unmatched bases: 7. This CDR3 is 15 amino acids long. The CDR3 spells CASSPGTGSHEKLFF. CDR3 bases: TGTGCCAGCAGCCCCGGGACAGGGAGTCATGAAAAACTGTTTTTT.

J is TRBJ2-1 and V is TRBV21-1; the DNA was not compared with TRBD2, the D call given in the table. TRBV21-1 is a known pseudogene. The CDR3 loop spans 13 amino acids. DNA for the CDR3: TGTGCCAGCAGCACCTTGACCGGGAATGAGCAGTTCTTC. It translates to CASSTLTGNEQFF.

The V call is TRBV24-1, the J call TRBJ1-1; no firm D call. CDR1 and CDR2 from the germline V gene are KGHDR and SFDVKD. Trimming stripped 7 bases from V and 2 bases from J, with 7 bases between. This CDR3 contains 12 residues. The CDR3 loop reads CATRGHNTEAFF. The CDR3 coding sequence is TGTGCCACCAGGGGCCACAACACTGAAGCTTTCTTT.

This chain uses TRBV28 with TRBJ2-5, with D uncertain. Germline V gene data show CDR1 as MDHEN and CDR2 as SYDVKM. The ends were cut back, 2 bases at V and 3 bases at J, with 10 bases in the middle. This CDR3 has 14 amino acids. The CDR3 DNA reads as TGTGCCAGCAGTTTAGCCCAGGTTAAAGAGACCCAGTACTTC. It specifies CASSLAQVKETQYF. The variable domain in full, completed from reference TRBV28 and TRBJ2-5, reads DVKVTQSSRYLVKRTGEKVFLECVQDMDHENMFWYRQDPGLGLRLIYFSYDVKMKEKGDIPEGYSVSREKKERFSLILESASTNQTSMYLCASSLAQVKETQYFGPGTRLLVL.

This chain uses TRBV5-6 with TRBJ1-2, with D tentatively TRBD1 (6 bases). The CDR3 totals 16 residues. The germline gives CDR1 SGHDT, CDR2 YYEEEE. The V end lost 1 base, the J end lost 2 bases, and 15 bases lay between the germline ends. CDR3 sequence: CASSLPFPQGNYGYTF. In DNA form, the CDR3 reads TGTGCCAGCAGCTTGCCATTCCCTCAGGGGAACTATGGCTACACCTTC.

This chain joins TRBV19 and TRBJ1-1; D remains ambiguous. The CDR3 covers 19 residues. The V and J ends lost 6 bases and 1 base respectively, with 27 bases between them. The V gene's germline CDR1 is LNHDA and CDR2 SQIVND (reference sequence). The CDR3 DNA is TGTGCCAGTAGAGCCCCCTGGGCCCTACGGGATAGGCGGAACACTGAAGCTTTCTTT. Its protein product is CASRAPWALRDRRNTEAFF.

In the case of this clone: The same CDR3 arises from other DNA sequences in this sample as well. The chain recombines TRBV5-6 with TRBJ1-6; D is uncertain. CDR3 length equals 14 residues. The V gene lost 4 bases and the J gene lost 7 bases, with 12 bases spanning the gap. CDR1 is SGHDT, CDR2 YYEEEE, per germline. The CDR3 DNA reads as TGTGCCAGCAGCCGAGGGTTAGGGAATTCACCCCTCCACTTT. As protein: CASSRGLGNSPLHF.

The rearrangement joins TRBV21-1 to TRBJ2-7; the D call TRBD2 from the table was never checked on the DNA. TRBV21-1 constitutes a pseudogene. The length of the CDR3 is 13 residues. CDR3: CAYLGLRSYEQYV. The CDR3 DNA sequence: TGTGCTTACCTAGGTTTACGCTCCTACGAGCAGTACGTC.